This T cell receptor beta chain emerged from a study of cytomegalovirus exposure and HLA in healthy donors. Study-wide background: The approximately 100 million unique TCR beta sequences, from roughly 170 million T cells, were found by an earlier analysis.

This clone showed up just a few times. The antigen is unknown. Study-level points and caveats: Sequencing depth roughly uniform across donors was assumed in presence/absence analyses. Specificity of three CMV-associated chains for CMV antigens was verified in vitro. Cytomegalovirus-associated status was assigned to around 160 TCR beta chains.

13 Jbeta primers and 60 Vbeta primers were used for the PCR. Profiling relied on immunoSEQ multiplex PCR, and the TCRdb table lists in-frame clones only, not all of them. Of roughly 130,000 clones in the sample, less than 85% were seen once. V shed 4 bases and J shed 10 bases, with 11 bases lying between them. Germline V lookup: CDR1 SGHKS, CDR2 YYEKEE (reference sequence). The CDR3 contains 11 residues. The rearrangement joins TRBV5-5 to TRBJ1-2, with D possibly TRBD1 on 6 matching bases. This clonotype originated in a woman between 40 and 50 years old in good health and CMV-seropositive. Source material: PBMCs. CDR3 in amino acids: CASSQTGFYTF. The DNA for the CDR3 is TGTGCCAGCAGCCAAACAGGGTTCTACACCTTC. Together with reference TRBV5-5 and TRBJ1-2, the CDR3 gives the full variable domain: DAGVTQSPTHLIKTRGQQVTLRCSPISGHKSVSWYQQVLGQGPQFIFQYYEKEERGRGNFPDRFSARQFPNYSSELNVNALLLGDSALYLCASSQTGFYTFGSGTRLTVV.